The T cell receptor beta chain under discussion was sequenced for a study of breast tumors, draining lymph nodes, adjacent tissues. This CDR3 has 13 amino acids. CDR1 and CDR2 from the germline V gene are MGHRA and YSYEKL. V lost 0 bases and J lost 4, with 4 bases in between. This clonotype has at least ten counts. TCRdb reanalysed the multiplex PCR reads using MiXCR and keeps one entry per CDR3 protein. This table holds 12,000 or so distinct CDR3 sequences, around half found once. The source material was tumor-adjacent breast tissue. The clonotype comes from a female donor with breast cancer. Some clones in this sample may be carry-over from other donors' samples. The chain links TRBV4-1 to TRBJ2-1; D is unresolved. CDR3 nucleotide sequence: TGCGCCAGCAGCCAAGATTATTACAATGAGCAGTTCTTC. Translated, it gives CASSQDYYNEQFF.